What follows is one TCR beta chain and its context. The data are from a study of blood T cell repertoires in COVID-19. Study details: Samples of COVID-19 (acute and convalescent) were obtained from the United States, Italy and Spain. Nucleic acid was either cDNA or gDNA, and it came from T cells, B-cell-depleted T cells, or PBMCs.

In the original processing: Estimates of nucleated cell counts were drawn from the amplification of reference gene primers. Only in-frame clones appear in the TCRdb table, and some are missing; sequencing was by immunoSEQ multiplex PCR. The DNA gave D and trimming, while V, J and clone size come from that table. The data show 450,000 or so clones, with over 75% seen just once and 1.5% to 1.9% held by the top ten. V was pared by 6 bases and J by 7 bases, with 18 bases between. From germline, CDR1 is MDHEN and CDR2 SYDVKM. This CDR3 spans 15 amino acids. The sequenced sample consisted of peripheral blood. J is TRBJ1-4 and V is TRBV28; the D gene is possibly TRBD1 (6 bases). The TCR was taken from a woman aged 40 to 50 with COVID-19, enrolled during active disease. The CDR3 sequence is CASRPLVAGAEKLFF. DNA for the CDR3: TGTGCCAGCAGACCCCTAGTGGCAGGGGCTGAAAAACTGTTTTTT.